The following is a T cell receptor (beta chain) sequence with its context. As yet, its antigen is unknown. These data originate in a study of PD-1 blockade in classical Hodgkin lymphoma. On the study more broadly: Patients in the cohort were put on intravenous nivolumab, 3 mg/kg every 2 weeks.

Relapse was seen in all patients after autologous stem cell transplantation, and brentuximab vedotin exposure was variable. The assay was immunoSEQ multiplex PCR, and TCRdb's table has in-frame clones only and misses some. The sample lists 15,000 to 20,000 clones; more than 60% were seen once. Whole-study findings and limits: Differences between repertoires have undefined causes, possibly disease activity or prior therapy. Those achieving complete response showed baseline diversity like newly diagnosed patients.

Losses at the gene ends were 8 bases for V and 5 bases for J; bases not matched to a gene: 5. CDR1 and CDR2 from the germline V gene are ENHRY and SYGVKD. The CDR3 sequence is 13 residues long. The rearrangement uses TRBV10-3 and TRBJ1-1, with TRBD1 matching 10 bases. The sequence was obtained from a human donor with classical Hodgkin lymphoma. Sequencing was performed on peripheral blood mononuclear cells (PBMCs), taken at baseline. CDR3 DNA sequence: TGTGCCATCGCCGACAGGGGGCAAACTGAAGCTTTCTTT. Residues: CAIADRGQTEAFF.